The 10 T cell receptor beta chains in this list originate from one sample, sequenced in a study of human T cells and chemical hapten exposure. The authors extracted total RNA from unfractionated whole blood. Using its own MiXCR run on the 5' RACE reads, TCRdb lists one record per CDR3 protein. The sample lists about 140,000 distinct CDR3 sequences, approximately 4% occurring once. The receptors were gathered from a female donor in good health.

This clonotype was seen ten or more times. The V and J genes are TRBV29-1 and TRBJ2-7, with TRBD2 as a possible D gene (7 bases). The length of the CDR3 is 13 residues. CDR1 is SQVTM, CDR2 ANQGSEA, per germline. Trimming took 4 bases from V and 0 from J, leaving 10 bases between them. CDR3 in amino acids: CSVAGGISYEQYF. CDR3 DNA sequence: TGCAGCGTTGCGGGGGGCATCTCCTACGAGCAGTACTTC.

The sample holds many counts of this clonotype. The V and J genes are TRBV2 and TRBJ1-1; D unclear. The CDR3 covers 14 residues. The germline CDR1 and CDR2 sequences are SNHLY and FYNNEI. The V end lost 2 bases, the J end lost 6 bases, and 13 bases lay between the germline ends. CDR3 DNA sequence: TGTGCCAGCAGTGAACTGGTCGAAGCCTCTGAAGCTTTCTTT. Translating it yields CASSELVEASEAFF.

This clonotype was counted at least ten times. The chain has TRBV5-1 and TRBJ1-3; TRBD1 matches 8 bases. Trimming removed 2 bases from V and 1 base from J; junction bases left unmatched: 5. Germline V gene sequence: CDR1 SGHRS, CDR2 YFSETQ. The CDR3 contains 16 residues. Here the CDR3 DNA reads TGCGCCAGCAGCTTCCAGGGGGCTGAATCTGGAAACACCATATATTTT. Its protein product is CASSFQGAESGNTIYF.

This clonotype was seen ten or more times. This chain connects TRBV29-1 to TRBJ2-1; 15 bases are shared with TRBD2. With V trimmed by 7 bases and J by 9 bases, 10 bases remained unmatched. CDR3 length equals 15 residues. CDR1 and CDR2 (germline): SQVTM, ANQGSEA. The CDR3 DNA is TGCAGCGGGGTCCGGACTAGCGGGGGGGAGCTTGAGCAGTTCTTC. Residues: CSGVRTSGGELEQFF.

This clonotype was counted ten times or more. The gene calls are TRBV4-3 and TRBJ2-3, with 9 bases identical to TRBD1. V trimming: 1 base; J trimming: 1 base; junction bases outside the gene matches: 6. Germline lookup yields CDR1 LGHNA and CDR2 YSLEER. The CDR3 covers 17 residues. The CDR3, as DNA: TGCGCCAGCAGCCAAGGCTTAACAGGGGGCGGCACAGATACGCAGTATTTT. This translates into CASSQGLTGGGTDTQYF.

The CDR3 region is CASSLKGTGALGAFF. The CDR3 DNA reads TGTGCCAGCTCGTTAAAGGGGACAGGCGCCCTTGGGGCTTTCTTT. The chain carries TRBV18 and TRBJ1-1, with 8 bases matching TRBD1. The CDR3 contains 15 residues. V lost 6 bases, J lost 11 bases, and 17 bases stayed unmatched. CDR1 is KGHSH, CDR2 LQKENI, per germline.

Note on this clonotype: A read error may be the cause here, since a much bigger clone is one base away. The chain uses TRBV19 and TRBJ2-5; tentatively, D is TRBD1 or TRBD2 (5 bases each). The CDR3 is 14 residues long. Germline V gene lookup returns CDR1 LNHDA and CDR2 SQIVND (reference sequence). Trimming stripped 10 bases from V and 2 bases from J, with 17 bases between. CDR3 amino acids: CAIRGRGVQETQYF. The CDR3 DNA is TGTGCCATCCGGGGTAGGGGCGTACAAGAGACCCAGTACTTC.

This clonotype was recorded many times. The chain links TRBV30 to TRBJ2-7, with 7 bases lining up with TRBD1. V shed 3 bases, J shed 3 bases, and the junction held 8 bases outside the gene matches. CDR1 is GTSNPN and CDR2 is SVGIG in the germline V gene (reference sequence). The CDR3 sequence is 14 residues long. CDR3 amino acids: CAWSEKGAVYEQYF. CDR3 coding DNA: TGTGCCTGGAGCGAAAAGGGGGCAGTCTACGAGCAGTACTTC.

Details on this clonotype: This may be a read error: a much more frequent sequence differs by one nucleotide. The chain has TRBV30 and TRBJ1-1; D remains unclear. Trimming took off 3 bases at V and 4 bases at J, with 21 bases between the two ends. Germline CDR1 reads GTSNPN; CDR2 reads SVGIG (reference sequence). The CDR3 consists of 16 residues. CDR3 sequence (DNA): TGTGCCTGGAGGAGGGCAGCCACCGGGTGGGGCACTGAAGCTTTCTTT. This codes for CAWRRAATGWGTEAFF. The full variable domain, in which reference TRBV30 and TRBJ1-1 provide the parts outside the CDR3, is SQTIHQWPATLVQPVGSPLSLECTVEGTSNPNLYWYRQAAGRGLQLLFYSVGIGQISSEVPQNLSASRPQDRQFILSSKKLLLSDSGFYLCAWRRAATGWGTEAFFGQGTRLTVV.

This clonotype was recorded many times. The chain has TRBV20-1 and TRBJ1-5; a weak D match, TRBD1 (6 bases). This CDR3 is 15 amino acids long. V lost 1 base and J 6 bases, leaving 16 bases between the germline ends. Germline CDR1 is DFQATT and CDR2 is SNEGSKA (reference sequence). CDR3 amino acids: CSARVQGIVSQPQHF. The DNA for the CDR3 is TGCAGTGCTAGAGTACAGGGAATTGTAAGTCAGCCCCAGCATTTT.